The sequence of this TCR beta chain was determined in a study of T cells after yellow fever vaccination. Regarding the study as a whole: Of the clonotypes, a small share occurred in both CD4 and CD8 compartments.

This clonotype was picked up a small number of times. Its antigen is not identified. TCRdb re-called the 5' RACE reads through MiXCR, storing one row per CDR3 protein. The sample yields over 110,000 distinct CDR3 sequences, over 7% seen once. This CDR3 contains 17 residues. V was pared by 0 bases and J by 3 bases, with 19 bases between. Germline V gene data show CDR1 as SGHRS and CDR2 as YFSETQ. The clonotype was recovered from a man aged 25-40 years who received the YFV17D yellow fever vaccine. The rearrangement links TRBV5-1 to TRBJ2-7; D is unresolved. Specimen: CD4+ T cells sorted from PBMCs, collected 5 days after the yellow fever booster vaccination. The CDR3 nucleotides are TGCGCCAGCAGCTTGGTGGCTCTAACTCAACCTCACTACGAGCAGTACTTC. This sequence encodes CASSLVALTQPHYEQYF.